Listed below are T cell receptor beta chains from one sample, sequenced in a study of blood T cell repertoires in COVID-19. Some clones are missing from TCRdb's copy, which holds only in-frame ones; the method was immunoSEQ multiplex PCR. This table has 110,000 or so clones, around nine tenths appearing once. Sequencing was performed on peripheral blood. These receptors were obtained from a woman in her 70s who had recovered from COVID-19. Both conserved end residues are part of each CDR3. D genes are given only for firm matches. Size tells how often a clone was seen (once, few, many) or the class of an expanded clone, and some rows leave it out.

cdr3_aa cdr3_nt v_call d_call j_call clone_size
CSVRRLNGYTF TGCAGTGTCCGCAGGCTTAATGGCTACACCTTC TRBV20-1 NA TRBJ1-2 many
CASSRGSNTGELFF TGTGCCAGCAGCAGGGGAAGTAACACCGGGGAGCTGTTTTTT TRBV27 NA TRBJ2-2 NA
CASRPGHYGTNEQYF TGTGCCAGCAGACCGGGACACTACGGGACGAACGAGCAGTACTTC TRBV5-8 NA TRBJ2-7 NA
CASSSRTPGEQYF TGTGCCAGCAGCTCCCGAACCCCGGGCGAGCAGTACTTC TRBV9 NA TRBJ2-7 NA
CASSAGDRGSNQPQHF TGTGCCAGCAGCGCAGGCGACAGGGGAAGCAATCAGCCCCAGCATTTT TRBV5-8 TRBD1 TRBJ1-5 NA
CASSAPRGSEQYF TGTGCCAGCAGCGCCCCCAGGGGGTCCGAGCAGTACTTC TRBV12-1 NA TRBJ2-7 NA
CAWSPDRGPYNEQFF TGTGCCTGGAGTCCGGACAGGGGGCCATACAATGAGCAGTTCTTC TRBV30 TRBD1 TRBJ2-1 NA
CASSLYLGSSYEQYF TGCGCCAGCAGCCTTTACCTCGGGAGCTCCTACGAGCAGTACTTC TRBV4-1 NA TRBJ2-7 NA
CASRSGMGGYGYTF TGTGCCAGCAGGTCTGGGATGGGGGGGTACGGCTACACCTTC TRBV7-2 NA TRBJ1-2 NA
CASSDGQGQDTQYF TGTGCCAGTAGTGACGGGCAGGGGCAAGATACGCAGTATTTT TRBV19 NA TRBJ2-3 NA
CAWARQQNTEAFF TGTGCCTGGGCTAGACAGCAGAACACTGAAGCTTTCTTT TRBV30 NA TRBJ1-1 NA
CASSQDGAGGPLDTQYF TGCGCCAGCAGCCAAGATGGGGCGGGGGGCCCGCTAGATACGCAGTATTTT TRBV4-1 TRBD2 TRBJ2-3 NA
CASSQPTGNDYNEQFF TGCGCCAGCAGCCAACCCACAGGGAATGACTACAATGAGCAGTTCTTC TRBV4-3 NA TRBJ2-1 NA
CASSREPPGLAKSYNEQFF TGCGCCAGCAGCCGAGAACCCCCCGGACTAGCAAAATCCTACAATGAGCAGTTCTTC TRBV4-3 TRBD2 TRBJ2-1 NA
CASSYSQGGNTEAFF TGTGCCAGCAGTTACTCGCAGGGGGGGAACACTGAAGCTTTCTTT TRBV6-5 TRBD1 TRBJ1-1 NA
CASSLQGLVAYF TGTGCCAGCAGCCTCCAGGGACTAGTGGCGTACTTC TRBV12-3/TRBV12-4 TRBD2 TRBJ2-5 NA
CASSLGGASGMGEQYF TGTGCCAGCAGTTTGGGGGGGGCTAGCGGGATGGGTGAGCAGTACTTC TRBV28 TRBD2 TRBJ2-7 NA
CASSPTGGFYEQYF TGTGCCAGCAGCCCGACAGGGGGATTCTACGAGCAGTACTTC TRBV6-5 TRBD1 TRBJ2-7 once
CASSPITSGRSEQYF TGTGCCAGCTCACCAATAACTAGCGGGAGGAGCGAGCAGTACTTC TRBV18 TRBD2 TRBJ2-7 few
CASSVVGQPQHF TGTGCCAGCAGCGTAGTCGGTCAGCCCCAGCATTTT TRBV9 NA TRBJ1-5 once
CASSYPGNPGTDTQYF TGTGCCAGCAGTTACCCGGGTAACCCTGGCACAGATACGCAGTATTTT TRBV6-2/TRBV6-3 NA TRBJ2-3 NA
CGCLANYGYTF TGTGGGTGCTTAGCTAACTATGGCTACACCTTC TRBV28 NA TRBJ1-2 NA
CASSRLGQLSGNTIYF TGTGCCAGCAGCCGGTTGGGACAACTCTCTGGAAACACCATATATTTT TRBV27 NA TRBJ1-3 NA